Listed below are T cell receptor beta chains from one sample, sequenced in a study of beta chain features in type 1 diabetes. Measured with immunoSEQ multiplex PCR; TCRdb has only the in-frame clones, and not every one. The sample lists 140,000 or so clones, about 10% seen once, with under 1.5% in the top ten. Source material: naive CD4+ T cells from blood. These receptors originate from a man aged 18 to 29 in good health. Both conserved end residues are trimmed from each CDR3.

cdr3_aa,v_call
ASSLTANTEAF,TRBV19
ASSLSLAGVGDTQY,TRBV7-2
ASSPGQIPGSYNSPLH,TRBV5-4
ASSAGVGAGELF,TRBV9
ASSQDVLAGGRPDTQY,TRBV4-2
ASSLRAGGHTDTQY,TRBV5-4
ASSATAMNTEAF,TRBV2
AWSKLQGTTEAF,TRBV30
ASSPSAGGHWSPDTQY,TRBV18
ASSVGPSVHTGELF,TRBV9
ASRYLPENEQF,TRBV27
ASSARGYYEQY,TRBV2
ASSPRGYYEQY,TRBV9
ASSISPQPQH,TRBV7-9
ASSIVGQGDYNEQF,TRBV19
ASRPGTGGARGYT,TRBV5-4
ASSQDQTGAAGANVLT,TRBV4-2
SVTVQGGEKLF,TRBV29-1
ASSLMGASGDTQY,TRBV5-1
ASSYYTDRGRKTQY,TRBV19
ASSYQGHQYGYT,TRBV5-8
ASSVTGTRNTGELF,TRBV7-2
ASSYSTSGGFEQY,TRBV6-5
ASSLRQGMEKLF,TRBV7-6
ASSLSAGVAGELF,TRBV7-2
ASSVPGTERTWLGANVLT,TRBV2
ASSSSGGAYTGELF,TRBV7-2
ATSAQTANQPQH,TRBV15
ASSVGGTVLQETQY,TRBV9
ASSFALGGYGYT,TRBV7-8
ASSPRGLGMNTEAF,TRBV18
ASSLWMTGAMNEQF,TRBV7-3
ASIRTGNSGNTIY,TRBV6-5
ASSQDRSSGTEAF,TRBV4-3
ASSPQRGSTDTQY,TRBV7-3
ASQGQIQETQY,TRBV19
ASSPLAGGYNEQF,TRBV7-3
AFCLGGDQPQH,TRBV30
ASSLIAGLSGELF,TRBV7-3
ASSVRRGTGELF,TRBV9
ASKYRAHNYGYT,TRBV28
ASSPDRGQTQY,TRBV7-9
ASSSQGATNEKLF,TRBV7-2
ASSPGLAGAGELF,TRBV7-2
ASSLGRSYEQY,TRBV7-3
ASGRDRGSFSGTEAF,TRBV27
ASSLPQGSGNYGYT,TRBV28
ASSQGVGVGETQY,TRBV4-2
AWSPLYEQY,TRBV30
ASSLLAGGAAF,TRBV7-9
ASSYSGQPGYGYT,TRBV6-5
ASSLSDSLSNYGYT,TRBV7-2
ASSKSDRGLSTDTQY,TRBV27